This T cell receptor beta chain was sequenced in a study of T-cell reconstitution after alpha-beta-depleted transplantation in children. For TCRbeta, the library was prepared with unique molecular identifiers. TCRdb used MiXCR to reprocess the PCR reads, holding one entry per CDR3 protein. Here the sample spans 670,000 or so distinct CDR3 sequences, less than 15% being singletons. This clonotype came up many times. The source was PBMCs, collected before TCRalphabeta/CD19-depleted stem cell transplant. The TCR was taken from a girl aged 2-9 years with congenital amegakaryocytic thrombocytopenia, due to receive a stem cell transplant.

CDR3 residues: CASSLRSTNSEETQYF. CDR3 DNA: TGTGCCAGCAGTTTAAGGTCGACGAACTCTGAAGAGACCCAGTACTTC. The gene calls are TRBV12-3 or TRBV12-4 and TRBJ2-5; D is unclear. V shed 2 bases and J shed 3 bases, with 16 bases lying between them. This CDR3 is built from 16 residues.